This T cell receptor (beta chain) was documented in a study of identifying expanded T cells in peripheral blood. Study-level results: Differentially abundant clones: about 1.1 between replicates, around 17 at around 15 days, 18 to 20 at four. Across healthy donors, higher total template counts meant significantly greater approximately 2-week count variance.

Germline CDR1 and CDR2: MGHRA and YSYEKL. There are 14 residues in the CDR3. The V gene lost 0 bases and the J gene lost 10 bases, with 15 bases spanning the gap. Here immunoSEQ multiplex PCR was the method, and the copy in TCRdb shows in-frame clones only, minus some. The table shows 100,000 to 150,000 clones, with about 88% occurring only once. As to this clone: The antigen remains undetermined.

Healthy donors had no documented immune events, such as infections, while sampled. The receptor's source is a person aged 18 to 70 in good health. Sequencing was performed on blood. The V gene is TRBV4-1, the J gene TRBJ2-5; weak D call: TRBD1 (5 bases). CDR3 sequence reads: CASSQDPGPKDQYF. DNA for the CDR3: TGCGCCAGCAGCCAAGACCCAGGGCCCAAGGACCAGTACTTC.